This T cell receptor (beta chain) was profiled in a study of shared clonotypes between healthy human individuals. In the original workflow: From ImmunoSEQ came sequences covering only the junction and carrying no quality scores, so filtering differed. Produced via immunoSEQ multiplex PCR; TCRdb's table is partial and in-frame only. The V and J calls and clone size come from that table; D and trimming were worked out from the DNA. The sample includes 2 million to 3 million clones, more than 90% of them seen just once. The CDR3 loop spans 15 amino acids. Per germline, CDR1 KGHSH and CDR2 LQKENI. Trimming took off 3 bases at V and 7 bases at J, with 19 bases between the two ends. The split of CD4+ cells yielded CD45RA+ naive and CD45RA-negative memory subsets. Only a few counts were recorded for this clone. Antigen specificity is unknown. The study's findings and limits: Against clonotypes common to all four donors, non-shared ones had lower generation probabilities.

V and J are TRBV18 and TRBJ2-7; TRBD2 is a possible D gene (6 bases). The receptor's source is a man in his late teens or twenties in good health. Sequencing used naive CD4+ T cells sorted from blood. Subset here: CD45RA+ positively selected. CDR3 sequence: CASSPGPNGGGEQYF. As DNA, the CDR3 is TGTGCCAGCTCACCTGGACCGAACGGCGGAGGGGAGCAGTACTTC.